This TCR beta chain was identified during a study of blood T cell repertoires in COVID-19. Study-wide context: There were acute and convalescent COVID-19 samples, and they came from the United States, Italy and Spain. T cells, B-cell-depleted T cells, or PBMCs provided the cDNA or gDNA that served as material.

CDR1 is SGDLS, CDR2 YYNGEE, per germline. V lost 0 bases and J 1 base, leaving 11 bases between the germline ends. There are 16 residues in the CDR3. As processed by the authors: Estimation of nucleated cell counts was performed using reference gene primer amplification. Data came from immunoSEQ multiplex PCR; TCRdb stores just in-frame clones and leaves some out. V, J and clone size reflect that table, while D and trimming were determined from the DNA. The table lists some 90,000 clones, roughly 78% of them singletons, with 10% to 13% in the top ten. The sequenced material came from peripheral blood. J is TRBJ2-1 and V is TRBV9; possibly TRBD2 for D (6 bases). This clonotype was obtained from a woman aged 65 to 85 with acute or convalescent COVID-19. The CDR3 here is CASSVGIGSSYNEQFF. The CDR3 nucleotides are TGTGCCAGCAGCGTAGGGATCGGGAGTTCCTACAATGAGCAGTTCTTC. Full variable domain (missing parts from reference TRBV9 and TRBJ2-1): DSGVTQTPKHLITATGQRVTLRCSPRSGDLSVYWYQQSLDQGLQFLIQYYNGEERAKGNILERFSAQQFPDLHSELNLSSLELGDSALYFCASSVGIGSSYNEQFFGPGTRLTVL.